This T cell receptor (beta chain) was recorded in a study of beta chain features in type 1 diabetes. Study-wide context: The patient and healthy donor groups were comparable for age, gender and cell yields. Study outcomes and limitations: Type 1 diabetes patients showed a moderate but significant shortening of TCRB CDR3s in all four CD4+ subsets. A closer apparent resemblance between naive, central memory and Treg TCRB repertoires was seen in patients than in healthy donors.

Every isolated RNA sample was fully reverse transcribed, so sequencing captured expressed TCRB transcripts. Sequencing used immunoSEQ multiplex PCR; TCRdb keeps in-frame clones, though not all of them. This sample has fewer than 300,000 clones, with roughly a tenth found just once. A remark on this clone: Its antigen is not known.

Sequencing was done on a sample of naive CD4+ T cells from blood. This TCR came from a man aged 25-45 years with type 1 diabetes.

The CDR3 sequence is CASSSSGTGAYEQYF. The CDR3 DNA reads TGTGCCAGCAGTTCATCCGGGACAGGGGCCTACGAGCAGTACTTC. The chain uses TRBV6-5 and TRBJ2-7, with 10 bases matching TRBD1. The CDR3 runs to 15 residues. Germline lookup yields CDR1 MNHEY and CDR2 SVGAGI. Trimming at V came to 4 bases and at J to 2 bases, leaving 5 bases not matched to a gene.